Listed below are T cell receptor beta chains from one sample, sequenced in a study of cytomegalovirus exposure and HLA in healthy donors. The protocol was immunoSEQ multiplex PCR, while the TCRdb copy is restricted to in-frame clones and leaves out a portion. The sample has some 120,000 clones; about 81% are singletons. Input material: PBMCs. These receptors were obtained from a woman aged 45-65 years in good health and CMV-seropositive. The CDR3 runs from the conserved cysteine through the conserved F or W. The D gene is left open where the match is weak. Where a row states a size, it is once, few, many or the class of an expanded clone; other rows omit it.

CDR3 DNA: TGTGCCAGCAGCTTAGATTCCGGGGTCGGAAACACCATATATTTT
CDR3 protein: CASSLDSGVGNTIYF
J gene: TRBJ1-3
V gene: TRBV7-2
clone size: .
D gene: .

CDR3 DNA: TGTGCCAGCAGCCCTACAGGGGGCAGTAGGAACGAGCAGTACTTC
CDR3 protein: CASSPTGGSRNEQYF
J gene: TRBJ2-7
V gene: TRBV7-9
clone size: .
D gene: TRBD1

CDR3 DNA: TGTGCCAGCAGTCGGACAGGGGGTGAGAACTATGGCTACACCTTC
CDR3 protein: CASSRTGGENYGYTF
J gene: TRBJ1-2
V gene: TRBV6-5
clone size: .
D gene: TRBD1

CDR3 DNA: TGTGCCAGCTCACCTCAAGGCGGGGGAGATACGCAGTATTTT
CDR3 protein: CASSPQGGGDTQYF
J gene: TRBJ2-3
V gene: TRBV18
clone size: .
D gene: TRBD2

CDR3 DNA: TGCGCCAGCAGCTTGCGGGAGTCGCCAGATACGCAGTATTTT
CDR3 protein: CASSLRESPDTQYF
J gene: TRBJ2-3
V gene: TRBV5-1
clone size: .
D gene: .

CDR3 DNA: TGTGCCAGCAGGCCGACGGGGATCGGAAATCAGCCCCAGCATTTT
CDR3 protein: CASRPTGIGNQPQHF
J gene: TRBJ1-5
V gene: TRBV6-5
clone size: .
D gene: .

CDR3 DNA: TGCGCCAGCAGCCAAGAAGGGGTCCAGGGGGGCACCTATAATTCACCCCTCCACTTT
CDR3 protein: CASSQEGVQGGTYNSPLHF
J gene: TRBJ1-6
V gene: TRBV4-1
clone size: .
D gene: TRBD1

CDR3 DNA: TGTGCCAGCAGTCCTGACAGGGACTCACCCCTCCACTTT
CDR3 protein: CASSPDRDSPLHF
J gene: TRBJ1-6
V gene: TRBV5-4
clone size: .
D gene: TRBD1

CDR3 DNA: TGTGCCAGCAGCTTTTATGGAGGGGGCGCGGGCAATCAGCCCCAGCATTTT
CDR3 protein: CASSFYGGGAGNQPQHF
J gene: TRBJ1-5
V gene: TRBV5-6
clone size: .
D gene: TRBD1

CDR3 DNA: TGCGCCAGCAGCCAAGGGATGGACAGAGACTATGGCTACACCTTC
CDR3 protein: CASSQGMDRDYGYTF
J gene: TRBJ1-2
V gene: TRBV4-1
clone size: .
D gene: .

CDR3 DNA: TGCAGCGTTGACCCTGGGGGGTATACTGAAGCTTTCTTT
CDR3 protein: CSVDPGGYTEAFF
J gene: TRBJ1-1
V gene: TRBV29-1
clone size: .
D gene: .

CDR3 DNA: TGTGCCAGCAGCTTGCGACAGGGCCTCTCTGGAAACACCATATATTTT
CDR3 protein: CASSLRQGLSGNTIYF
J gene: TRBJ1-3
V gene: TRBV7-2
clone size: .
D gene: TRBD1

CDR3 DNA: TGCGCCAGCAGCCAAGATGGACAATTAATCTCCTACAATGAGCAGTTCTTC
CDR3 protein: CASSQDGQLISYNEQFF
J gene: TRBJ2-1
V gene: TRBV4-1
clone size: .
D gene: .

CDR3 DNA: TGCGCCAGCAGCTTGGAACCGGACGGGGGCACAGATACGCAGTATTTT
CDR3 protein: CASSLEPDGGTDTQYF
J gene: TRBJ2-3
V gene: TRBV5-1
clone size: few
D gene: .

CDR3 DNA: TGTGCCAGCAGCACCCTGCGGGGAAGGAACACTGAAGCTTTCTTT
CDR3 protein: CASSTLRGRNTEAFF
J gene: TRBJ1-1
V gene: TRBV6-5
clone size: .
D gene: .

CDR3 DNA: TGTGCCAGTAGTCCTTGGACAGGGTCGGTCGAGCAGTACTTC
CDR3 protein: CASSPWTGSVEQYF
J gene: TRBJ2-7
V gene: TRBV19
clone size: .
D gene: TRBD1

CDR3 DNA: TGTGCCAGCAGTTACTTCGGGCAGGGTCCCGCGGAAGCTTTCTTT
CDR3 protein: CASSYFGQGPAEAFF
J gene: TRBJ1-1
V gene: TRBV6-5
clone size: few
D gene: .

CDR3 DNA: TGTGCCAGCAGTACCTGGGGGCGTGATGGCTACACCTTC
CDR3 protein: CASSTWGRDGYTF
J gene: TRBJ1-2
V gene: TRBV27
clone size: .
D gene: .

CDR3 DNA: TGTGCCAGCAGTGTGGGCAGCAGCTATGGCTACACCTTC
CDR3 protein: CASSVGSSYGYTF
J gene: TRBJ1-2
V gene: TRBV2
clone size: few
D gene: .

CDR3 DNA: TGTGCCAGCAGTGCATTCGACGGGAAAAATCAGCCCCAGCATTTT
CDR3 protein: CASSAFDGKNQPQHF
J gene: TRBJ1-5
V gene: TRBV6-1
clone size: .
D gene: .

CDR3 DNA: TGTGCCAGTAGTAGAACCCCTCGGACTTCCTACAATGAGCAGTTCTTC
CDR3 protein: CASSRTPRTSYNEQFF
J gene: TRBJ2-1
V gene: TRBV19
clone size: once
D gene: .

CDR3 DNA: TGTGCCAGCTCACCGCCCTTTGGGGGCAACTCCTACGAGCAGTACTTC
CDR3 protein: CASSPPFGGNSYEQYF
J gene: TRBJ2-7
V gene: TRBV18
clone size: .
D gene: .

CDR3 DNA: TGTGCCAGCAGCTTAGCTGGGAGCGGATGGGAGACCCAGTACTTC
CDR3 protein: CASSLAGSGWETQYF
J gene: TRBJ2-5
V gene: TRBV5-4
clone size: once
D gene: .